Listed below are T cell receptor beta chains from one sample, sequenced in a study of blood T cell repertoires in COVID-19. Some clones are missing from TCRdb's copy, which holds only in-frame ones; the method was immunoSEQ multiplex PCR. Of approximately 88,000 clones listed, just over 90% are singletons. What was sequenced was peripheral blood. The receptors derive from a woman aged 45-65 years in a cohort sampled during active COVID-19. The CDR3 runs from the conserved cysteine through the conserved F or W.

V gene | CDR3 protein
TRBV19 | CASSIMGDTTNEKLFF
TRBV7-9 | CASSFRGQYLNEKLFF
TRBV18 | CASSPPLRENTGELFF
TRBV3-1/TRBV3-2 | CASSQDVREADTQYF
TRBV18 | CASSLTSGQSDTQYF
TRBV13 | CASSLRSGVVNDSPLHF
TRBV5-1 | CASSLDRGNMNTEAFF
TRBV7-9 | CASSTQQGANTGELFF
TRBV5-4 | CASSLDRRDEKLFF
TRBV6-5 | CASRPGQQSYEQYF
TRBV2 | CASRRVVKYF
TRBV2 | CASSGTVSYVVGYTF
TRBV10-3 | CAINVQAGTDTQYF
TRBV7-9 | CASRPRTGSGTEAFF
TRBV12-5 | CASGRGITDTQYF
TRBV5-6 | CASSLGVRVVNEQFF
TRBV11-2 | CASSLNREDGYTF
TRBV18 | CASSPPVDTQYF
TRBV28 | CASSVPTEAFF
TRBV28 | CASSLFLGGGVNTEAFF
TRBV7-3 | CASSLLGQPGTDTQYF
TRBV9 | CASSVSQGETQYF
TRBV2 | CASSSDGGSGANVLTF
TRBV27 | CASSLQGYDNSPLHF
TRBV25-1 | CASSGDYPPAGELFF
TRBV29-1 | CSVDPQAGSYEQYF
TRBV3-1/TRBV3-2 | CASSPGGAYEQYF
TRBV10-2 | CASKASYEQYF
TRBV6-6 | CASSPDQLYARSSATNEKLFF
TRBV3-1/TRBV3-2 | CASSQDRPGSQYF
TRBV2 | CASSEVAGPTYNEQFF
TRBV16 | CASSQFAGTPLHF
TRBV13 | CASSLFGTPERSSYNEQFF
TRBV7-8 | CASSNRRDRPYEQYF
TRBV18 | CASSPSSFSDSSGNTIYF
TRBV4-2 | CASSLEGLAGYEQYF
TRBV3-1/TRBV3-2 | CASSHEAGGGETQYF
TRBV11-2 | CASSPLRANVLTF
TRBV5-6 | CASSLRAERTQYF
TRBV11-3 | CASSLGLTLWRF
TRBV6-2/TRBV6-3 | CASSYRGDNRIYGYTF
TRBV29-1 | CSVESGGLGGDEQFF
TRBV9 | CASSVGGTNTEAFF
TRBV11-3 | CASTPASGRFHEQFF
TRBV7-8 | CASSLETGGSEQYF
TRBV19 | CASSIGRADTQYF
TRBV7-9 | CASSSQYEQYF
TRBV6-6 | CASSSRGQLSGNTIYF
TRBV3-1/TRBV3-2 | CASSSGTPSEAFF
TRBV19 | CASSIVQGAGNQPQHF
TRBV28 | CASSFPSGRGSTDTQYF
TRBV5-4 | CASSLVSGDGEAFF